This TCR beta chain came from a study of sequential checkpoint blockade in melanoma. Overall study: Both treatment sequences were followed by maintenance nivolumab.

Treatment in this sample: randomized to nivolumab then ipilimumab (arm A) or the reverse (arm B). None of the patients previously received DNA-damaging chemotherapy. Live CD3+CD8+ CD19− CD56− cells were sorted from PBMCs. Clones were sequenced by immunoSEQ multiplex PCR, and TCRdb holds only the in-frame ones, with some missing. The data contain about 24,000 clones, more than 75% of them singletons. Concerning this clone itself: Other DNA sequences in this specimen translate into the identical CDR3.

This CDR3 comprises 15 residues. Germline loops: CDR1 SGHTA, CDR2 FQGNSA. The V gene end was trimmed by 1 base and the J gene end by 2 bases; junction bases not matched to a gene: 2. The TCR sequence derives from a human donor with melanoma. The sample was CD8+ T cells sorted from blood (inferred from file names), taken from a patient given nivolumab and ipilimumab in sequence. The rearrangement uses TRBV7-2 and TRBJ2-7; 10 nucleotides agree with TRBD2. Written as DNA, the CDR3 is TGTGCCAGCAGCTTAGGAGCGGGAGGGCCCTACGAGCAGTACTTC. The encoded protein is CASSLGAGGPYEQYF.